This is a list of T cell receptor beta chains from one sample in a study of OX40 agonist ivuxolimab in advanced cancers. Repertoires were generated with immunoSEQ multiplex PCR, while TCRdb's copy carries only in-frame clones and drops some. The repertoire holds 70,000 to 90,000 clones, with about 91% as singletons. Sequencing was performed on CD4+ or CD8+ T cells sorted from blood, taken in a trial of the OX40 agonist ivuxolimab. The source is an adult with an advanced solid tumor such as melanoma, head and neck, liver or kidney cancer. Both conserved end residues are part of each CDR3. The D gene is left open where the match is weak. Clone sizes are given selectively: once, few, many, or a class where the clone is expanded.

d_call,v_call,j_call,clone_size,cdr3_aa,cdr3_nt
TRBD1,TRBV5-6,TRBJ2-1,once,CASNQLQGARNEQFF,TGTGCCAGCAACCAACTACAGGGGGCGCGTAATGAGCAGTTCTTC
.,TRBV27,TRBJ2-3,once,CASSTLTDTQYF,TGTGCCAGCAGTACACTCACAGATACGCAGTATTTT
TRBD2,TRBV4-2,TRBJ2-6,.,CASSQVLAGSGANVLTF,TGTGCCAGCAGCCAAGTACTAGCGGGCTCTGGGGCCAACGTCCTGACTTTC
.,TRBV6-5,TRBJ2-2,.,CASSYSGFDTTGELFF,TGTGCCAGCAGTTACTCGGGGTTCGACACCACCGGGGAGCTGTTTTTT
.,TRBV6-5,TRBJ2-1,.,CASRLWVGPYNEQFF,TGTGCCAGCAGGCTCTGGGTGGGGCCCTACAATGAGCAGTTCTTC
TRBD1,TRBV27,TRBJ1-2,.,CARGGQTRPNYGYTF,TGTGCCAGAGGGGGACAGACGCGACCTAACTATGGCTACACCTTC
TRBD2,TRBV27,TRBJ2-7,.,CASSSAGGRYEQYF,TGTGCCAGCAGTTCAGCGGGAGGGAGGTACGAGCAGTACTTC
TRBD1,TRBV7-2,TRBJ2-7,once,CASSTAGTGKHEQYF,TGTGCCAGCAGCACAGCCGGGACAGGGAAACACGAGCAGTACTTC
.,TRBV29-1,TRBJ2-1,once,CSVVRTYNEQFF,TGCAGCGTTGTGCGGACTTACAATGAGCAGTTCTTC
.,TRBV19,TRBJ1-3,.,CASNHITGRPGNTIYF,TGTGCCAGTAACCATATTACAGGGCGTCCTGGAAACACCATATATTTT
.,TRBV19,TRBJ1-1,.,CASSISGEGTEAFF,TGTGCCAGTAGTATCTCCGGGGAGGGCACTGAAGCTTTCTTT
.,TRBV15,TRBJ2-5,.,CATSRGGLQETQYF,TGTGCCACCAGCAGGGGGGGACTGCAAGAGACCCAGTACTTC